The clone carrying this T cell receptor beta chain appeared a few times. Its antigen is currently unknown. There were TCR beta CDR3 regions amplified from RNA transcripts. The HTBI set primed first-round TCR CDR3 RT-PCR. A single record per CDR3 protein comes from TCRdb applying MiXCR to the multiplex PCR reads. The sample shows about 640,000 distinct CDR3 sequences, about a fifth of them seen only once. The CDR3 is made up of 15 amino acids. Germline assignment: CDR1 SQVTM and CDR2 ANQGSEA. Trimming cost V 5 bases and J 0 bases, with 14 bases left between them. These data come from a study of T cells in Graves' hyperthyroidism and ophthalmopathy. Study-wide context: Peripheral blood was drawn at first diagnosis, prior to all treatment. Regarding the study as a whole: The model identified upcoming ophthalmopathy a median about 6.5 months ahead of onset. Peripheral blood also featured most of the thyroid clonotypes expanded above 0.001.

This receptor was identified in a man in his thirties or forties with Graves' ophthalmopathy. The rearrangement uses TRBV29-1 and TRBJ2-1; TRBD2 might be the D (5 bases). Sequencing input: blood. CDR3 DNA: TGCAGCGTTCGCCGGACGGGATCCTCCTACAATGAGCAGTTCTTC. Its protein is CSVRRTGSSYNEQFF.